The entry that follows covers one T cell receptor (beta chain) sequence. The sample is drawn from a study of CD8+ T cells in alopecia areata. Following RNA extraction, reverse transcription yielded cDNA that acted as the sequencing template. Assay used: immunoSEQ multiplex PCR; TCRdb lists only in-frame clones, some missing. The sample yields 200,000 or so clones, about two fifths seen once. Treatment denoted: oral pan-JAK inhibitor, 5-10 mg twice daily. Sampling of alopecia areata patients yielded lesional scalp punch biopsies as well as peripheral blood. Per the germline V gene, CDR1 is SNHLY and CDR2 is FYNNEI. Trimming removed 4 bases at V and 3 bases at J, with 7 bases between. CDR3 length: 13 amino acids.

The V and J genes are TRBV2 and TRBJ1-5, with D maybe TRBD1 (5 bases). This TCR came from a human donor with alopecia areata. The specimen was CD4+ T cells sorted from blood, collected at approximately week 34, from a patient treated with tofacitinib. The CDR3 coding sequence is TGTGCCAGCAGTGGGGGGGACAATCAGCCCCAGCATTTT. Translated, it gives CASSGGDNQPQHF.